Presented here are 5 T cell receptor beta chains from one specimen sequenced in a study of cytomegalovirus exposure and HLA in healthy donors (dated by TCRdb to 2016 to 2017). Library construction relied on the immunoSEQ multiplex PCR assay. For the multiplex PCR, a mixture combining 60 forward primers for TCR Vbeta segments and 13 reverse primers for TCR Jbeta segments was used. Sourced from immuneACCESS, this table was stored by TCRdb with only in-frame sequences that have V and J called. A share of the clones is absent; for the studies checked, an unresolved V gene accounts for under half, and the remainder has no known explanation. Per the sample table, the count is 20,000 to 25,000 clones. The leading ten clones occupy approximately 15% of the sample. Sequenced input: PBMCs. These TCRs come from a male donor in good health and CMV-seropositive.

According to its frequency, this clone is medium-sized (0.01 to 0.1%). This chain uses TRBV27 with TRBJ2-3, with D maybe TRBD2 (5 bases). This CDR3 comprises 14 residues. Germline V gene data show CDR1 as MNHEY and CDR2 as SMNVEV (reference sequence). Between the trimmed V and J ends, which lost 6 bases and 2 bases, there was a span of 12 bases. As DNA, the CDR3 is TGTGCCAGCAGCCCTCTAGCAACCACAGATACGCAGTATTTT. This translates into CASSPLATTDTQYF.

CDR3 sequence: CASSYSNSPVYEQYF. The CDR3 DNA reads as TGTGCCAGCAGTTACTCGAACAGTCCTGTATACGAGCAGTACTTC. The chain is built from TRBV6-5 and TRBJ2-7; D remains ambiguous. V shed 0 bases and J shed 4 bases, with 13 bases lying between them. CDR3 size: 15 residues. CDR1 and CDR2 from the germline V gene are MNHEY and SVGAGI.

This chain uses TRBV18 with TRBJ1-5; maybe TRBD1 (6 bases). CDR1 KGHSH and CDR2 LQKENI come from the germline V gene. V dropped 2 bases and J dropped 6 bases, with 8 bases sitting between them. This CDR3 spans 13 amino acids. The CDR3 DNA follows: TGTGCCAGCTCACCAGGGGGCGGTCAGCCCCAGCATTTT. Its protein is CASSPGGGQPQHF.

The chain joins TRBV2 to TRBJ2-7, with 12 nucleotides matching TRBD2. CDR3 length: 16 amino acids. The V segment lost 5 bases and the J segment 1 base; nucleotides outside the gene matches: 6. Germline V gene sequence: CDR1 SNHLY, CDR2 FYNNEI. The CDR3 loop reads CASSYGLAGPSYEQYF. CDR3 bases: TGTGCCAGCAGTTATGGACTAGCGGGGCCATCCTACGAGCAGTACTTC.

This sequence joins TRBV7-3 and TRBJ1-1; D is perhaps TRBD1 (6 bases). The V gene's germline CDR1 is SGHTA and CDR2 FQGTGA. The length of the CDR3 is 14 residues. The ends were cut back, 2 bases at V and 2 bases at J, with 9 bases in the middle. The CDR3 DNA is TGTGCCAGCAGCTTAGACAGGAGAAACACTGAAGCTTTCTTT. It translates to CASSLDRRNTEAFF. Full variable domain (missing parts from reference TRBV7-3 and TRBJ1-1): GAGVSQTPSNKVTEKGKYVELRCDPISGHTALYWYRQSLGQGPEFLIYFQGTGAADDSGLPNDRFFAVRPEGSVSTLKIQRTERGDSAVYLCASSLDRRNTEAFFGQGTRLTVV.